The rows below give T cell receptor beta chains drawn from one sample of a study of blood T cell repertoires in COVID-19. Some clones are missing from TCRdb's copy, which holds only in-frame ones; the method was immunoSEQ multiplex PCR. Among 110,000 to 150,000 clones listed, roughly 77% were seen once. Sequencing was performed on peripheral blood. Receptors were obtained from a man in his fifties or sixties with acute or convalescent COVID-19. The CDR3 runs from the conserved cysteine through the conserved F or W. The order of the fields is D gene, J gene, CDR3 length, V gene, clone size, CDR3 protein, CDR3 DNA. D genes are given only for firm matches. Not every row has a clone size; where given, it reads once, few, many or a size class.

>TRBD2|TRBJ2-1|17|TRBV5-1|.
CASSLNRLAGGGTEQFF
TGCGCCAGCAGCCTAAACAGACTAGCGGGAGGAGGCACTGAGCAGTTCTTC
>TRBD1|TRBJ1-1|15|TRBV19|.
CASTQYPGQGNLAFF
TGTGCCAGTACTCAATACCCCGGACAGGGTAATTTGGCTTTCTTT
>.|TRBJ1-2|12|TRBV29-1|.
CSVDSNDYGYTF
TGCAGCGTTGATTCTAATGACTATGGCTACACCTTC
>.|TRBJ2-7|12|TRBV28|many
CASSHGWDEQYF
TGTGCCAGCAGCCACGGGTGGGACGAGCAGTACTTC
>TRBD2|TRBJ2-3|16|TRBV20-1|.
CSASPTSGTSRDTQYF
TGCAGTGCTAGTCCAACTAGCGGGACCTCCCGCGATACGCAGTATTTT
>TRBD2|TRBJ2-1|13|TRBV10-3|.
CAIRGLEYNEQFF
TGTGCCATCAGGGGACTAGAGTACAATGAGCAGTTCTTC
>TRBD1|TRBJ1-2|14|TRBV6-5|.
CATLGDSLYYGYTF
TGTGCCACGCTTGGGGACAGCCTATACTATGGCTACACCTTC
>.|TRBJ1-6|13|TRBV2|few
CASTPTGRSPLHF
TGTGCCAGCACCCCTACAGGACGATCACCCCTCCACTTT
>TRBD1|TRBJ2-5|13|TRBV6-5|once
CASIGQGGETQYF
TGTGCCAGCATAGGACAGGGAGGAGAGACCCAGTACTTC
>TRBD2|TRBJ2-3|15|TRBV11-2|.
CASSPGGVGTDTQYF
TGTGCCAGCAGCCCGGGGGGTGTTGGCACAGATACGCAGTATTTT
>.|TRBJ1-2|13|TRBV5-4|.
CASSLWAEWGYTF
TGTGCCAGCAGCTTGTGGGCCGAATGGGGCTACACCTTC
>.|TRBJ2-7|14|TRBV28|.
CASSSPAGFYEQYF
TGTGCCAGCAGTTCCCCGGCGGGCTTCTACGAGCAGTACTTC
>.|TRBJ1-2|13|TRBV2|.
CASSEQGSYGYTF
TGTGCCAGCAGTGAACAGGGGAGCTATGGCTACACCTTC
>.|TRBJ1-2|13|TRBV5-1|.
CASSFGGRYGYTF
TGCGCCAGCAGCTTCGGGGGGCGGTATGGCTACACCTTC
>TRBD1|TRBJ2-6|18|TRBV24-1|.
CATSDLTGGKGGANVLTF
TGTGCCACCAGTGATTTAACAGGGGGGAAAGGTGGGGCCAACGTCCTGACTTTC
>.|TRBJ2-3|15|TRBV27|.
CASSRGVYGTDTQYF
TGTGCCAGCAGCCGGGGAGTATATGGCACAGATACGCAGTATTTT
>TRBD1|TRBJ1-1|15|TRBV7-2|.
CASSSRTGPSKGAFF
TGTGCCAGCAGCTCACGGACAGGGCCGAGTAAGGGAGCTTTCTTT
>TRBD2|TRBJ2-7|15|TRBV6-5|.
CASRQLAGAWYEQYF
TGTGCCAGCAGGCAGCTAGCGGGAGCATGGTACGAGCAGTACTTC
>TRBD1|TRBJ2-1|14|TRBV28|.
CASRGTGARNEQFF
TGTGCCTCCAGGGGGACAGGGGCTAGAAATGAGCAGTTCTTC
>.|TRBJ2-7|11|TRBV28|.
CASLTGSEQYF
TGTGCCAGTCTCACGGGGTCCGAGCAGTACTTC
>TRBD2|TRBJ2-2|17|TRBV7-6|.
CASSSSGRAFGTGELFF
TGTGCCAGCAGCTCTAGCGGGAGGGCCTTCGGCACCGGGGAGCTGTTTTTT
>TRBD1|TRBJ2-7|15|TRBV9|.
CASSVVGTGGVEQYF
TGTGCCAGCAGCGTAGTCGGGACAGGGGGTGTCGAGCAGTACTTC
>TRBD1|TRBJ1-3|17|TRBV4-1|.
CASSPWTGARSGNTIYF
TGCGCCAGCAGCCCCTGGACAGGGGCACGCTCTGGAAACACCATATATTTT
>TRBD2|TRBJ2-3|15|TRBV7-9|once
CASTQTSGRADTQYF
TGTGCCAGCACCCAGACTAGCGGGAGAGCAGATACGCAGTATTTT
>TRBD1|TRBJ1-4|14|TRBV19|.
CASSPTGSPEKLFF
TGTGCCAGTAGTCCGACAGGGTCCCCTGAAAAACTGTTTTTT
>.|TRBJ2-7|13|TRBV18|few
CASSSSLTYEQYF
TGTGCCAGCTCATCATCACTGACCTACGAGCAGTACTTC
>.|TRBJ1-2|13|TRBV5-6|many
CASSLDSNYGYTF
TGTGCCAGCAGCTTGGACAGTAACTATGGCTACACCTTC
>.|TRBJ2-5|12|TRBV29-1|.
CSVGPGRETQYF
TGCAGCGTGGGGCCAGGGCGAGAGACCCAGTACTTC
>TRBD1|TRBJ2-1|13|TRBV2|.
CASSTWTGNEQFF
TGTGCCAGCAGCACTTGGACAGGGAATGAGCAGTTCTTC
>.|TRBJ2-7|15|TRBV5-1|few
CASSPDGGPLGEQYF
TGCGCCAGCAGCCCCGACGGCGGGCCCCTCGGGGAGCAGTACTTC
>.|TRBJ2-3|15|TRBV2|.
CASSDGQGYTDTQYF
TGTGCCAGCAGTGATGGGCAGGGCTACACAGATACGCAGTATTTT
>.|TRBJ1-4|12|TRBV27|.
CASRGGNEKLFF
TGTGCCAGCAGGGGGGGGAATGAAAAACTGTTTTTT